These 18 T cell receptor beta chains were all obtained from the same sample, sequenced in a study of cytotoxic CD8 clonotypes in ibrutinib-treated CLL. Method: immunoSEQ multiplex PCR; TCRdb's copy keeps in-frame clones and lacks some. The sample contains 35,000 or so clones, 70% to 80% of which appear only once. The sample in question was PBMCs, obtained at disease progression, from a patient treated with ibrutinib. Receptor source: a human donor with chronic lymphocytic leukemia.

The rearrangement links TRBV4-1 to TRBJ1-1; D is possibly TRBD1 (5 bases). The V end lost 0 bases, the J end lost 4 bases, and 12 bases lay between the germline ends. The CDR3 is made up of 15 amino acids. CDR1 and CDR2 from the germline V gene are MGHRA and YSYEKL. The CDR3 region is CASSQERGLGTEAFF. Here the CDR3 DNA reads TGCGCCAGCAGCCAAGAAAGGGGTCTGGGCACTGAAGCTTTCTTT.

The sample holds a few counts of this clone. The chain combines TRBV6-1 with TRBJ1-3, with no clear D. The V and J ends lost 5 bases and 2 bases respectively, with 4 bases between them. From germline, CDR1 is MNHNS and CDR2 SASEGT. CDR3 size: 12 residues. CDR3 coding DNA: TGTGCCAGCAGTCCGGCTGGAAACACCATATATTTT. As protein: CASSPAGNTIYF.

This clone is medium-sized by share. The sample carries other DNA sequences with the same CDR3. This chain uses TRBV7-9 with TRBJ2-7; tentatively, D is TRBD1 or TRBD2 (5 bases each). V was pared by 11 bases and J by 0 bases, with 11 bases between. Germline CDR1 reads SEHNR; CDR2 reads FQNEAQ (reference sequence). There are 12 residues in the CDR3. The CDR3 loop reads CASGDGSYEQYF. The CDR3 nucleotides read TGTGCCTCCGGGGACGGCTCCTACGAGCAGTACTTC.

The chain uses TRBV2 and TRBJ2-7; a weak D match, TRBD2 (6 bases). The V end was cut by 7 bases, the J end by 5 bases, with 15 bases between. The CDR3 is made up of 13 amino acids. Per the germline V gene, CDR1 is SNHLY and CDR2 is FYNNEI. CDR3 region: CASTERGYHEQYF. The DNA for the CDR3 is TGTGCCAGCACCGAACGGGGGTACCACGAGCAGTACTTC.

This clone turned up a few times. The chain couples TRBV5-1 to TRBJ2-5, with D perhaps being TRBD1 or TRBD2 (6 bases each). CDR3 length: 13 residues. Trimming shortened V by 6 bases and J by 1 base, and 10 bases separated the two germline ends. Germline CDR1 is SGHRS and CDR2 is YFSETQ. CDR3: CASTWGAQETQYF. CDR3 coding DNA: TGCGCCAGCACGTGGGGGGCCCAAGAGACCCAGTACTTC.

This rearrangement joins TRBV27 to TRBJ2-1; D is unresolved. This CDR3 is built from 13 residues. V was shortened by 4 bases and J by 10 bases, with 14 bases between the two germline ends. Germline V gene lookup returns CDR1 MNHEY and CDR2 SMNVEV (reference sequence). CDR3 sequence: CASSWGSVGEQFF. CDR3 DNA sequence: TGTGCCAGCAGTTGGGGTTCGGTGGGCGAGCAGTTCTTC.

This clone came up once. The chain couples TRBV15 to TRBJ1-5, with D tentatively TRBD1 (6 bases). Trimming removed 1 base from V and 5 bases from J, with 12 bases in between. This CDR3 is 15 amino acids long. CDR1 and CDR2 (germline): LNHNV, YYDKDF (reference sequence). CDR3 sequence (DNA): TGTGCCACCAGCAGAGTGGGGGGCAGGGATCAGCCCCAGCATTTT. This codes for CATSRVGGRDQPQHF.

The J gene is TRBJ2-1, the V gene TRBV6-6; a possible D gene is TRBD2 (6 bases). This CDR3 has 13 residues. CDR1 is MNHNY, CDR2 SVGAGI, per germline (reference sequence). The V and J ends lost 7 bases and 7 bases respectively, with 14 bases between them. CDR3 in amino acids: CASKETSSNEQFF. DNA of the CDR3: TGTGCCAGCAAGGAGACTAGTAGTAATGAGCAGTTCTTC.

The chain is built from TRBV18 and TRBJ1-6; 9 positions agree with TRBD1. V was clipped by 6 bases and J by 7 bases; unmatched bases: 7. Per germline, CDR1 KGHSH and CDR2 LQKENI. The CDR3 is 15 amino acids. CDR3 loop: CASSLYGTGNSPLHF. CDR3 nucleotides: TGTGCCAGCTCGCTCTACGGGACAGGGAATTCACCCCTCCACTTT.

This chain connects TRBV11-2 to TRBJ2-3; D gene ambiguous. The CDR3 has 16 residues. V lost 1 base and J lost 1, with 12 bases in between. CDR1 SGHAT and CDR2 FQNNGV come from the germline V gene. The CDR3 loop reads CASSLVGSPGTDTQYF. Written as DNA, the CDR3 is TGTGCCAGCAGCTTAGTGGGTAGTCCTGGCACAGATACGCAGTATTTT. Supplemented by reference TRBV11-2 and TRBJ2-3, the full variable domain reads EAGVAQSPRYKIIEKRQSVAFWCNPISGHATLYWYQQILGQGPKLLIQFQNNGVVDDSQLPKDRFSAERLKGVDSTLKIQPAKLEDSAVYLCASSLVGSPGTDTQYFGPGTRLTVL.

V usage is TRBV2 and J usage is TRBJ2-7; TRBD1 matches 12 bases. This CDR3 is 14 amino acids long. Germline V CDR1 and CDR2: SNHLY, FYNNEI. V was clipped by 4 bases and J by 5 bases; unmatched bases: 3. CDR3 sequence reads: CASSARDRGHEQYF. In DNA form, the CDR3 reads TGTGCCAGCAGTGCCCGGGACAGGGGGCACGAGCAGTACTTC.

The rearrangement links TRBV29-1 to TRBJ2-2; tentatively, D is TRBD1 (5 bases). Germline-derived CDR1 and CDR2 are SQVTM and ANQGSEA. This CDR3 is 17 amino acids long. V lost 1 base to trimming and J lost 5 bases, with 20 bases between them. The CDR3 coding sequence is TGCAGCGTTGAAGGAGGTTACGGTGTGGGGCCTACCGGGGAGCTGTTTTTT. It encodes CSVEGGYGVGPTGELFF.

The rearrangement links TRBV5-1 to TRBJ1-2; D is possibly TRBD1 (6 bases). The CDR3 runs to 13 residues. Germline V gene data show CDR1 as SGHRS and CDR2 as YFSETQ. The V end was cut by 7 bases, the J end by 8 bases, with 18 bases between. CDR3 sequence (DNA): TGCGCCAGCTCCCTCACAGGGATTGGGGGCTACACCTTC. Translating it yields CASSLTGIGGYTF.

This clone rates as medium-sized. The gene calls are TRBV6-6 and TRBJ2-2; TRBD1 aligns across 7 bases. Per germline, CDR1 MNHNY and CDR2 SVGAGI (reference sequence). The junction had 7 bases not matched to a gene; V was cut back by 8 bases and J by 7 bases. CDR3 size: 13 residues. CDR3: CASETGTGGELFF. The CDR3 nucleotides are TGTGCCAGCGAGACAGGGACGGGCGGGGAGCTGTTTTTT.

This clone has only a few counts. The rearrangement joins TRBV19 to TRBJ1-4; possible D gene TRBD1, 5 bases. Trimming removed 5 bases from V and 8 bases from J, with 9 bases in between. Per germline, CDR1 LNHDA and CDR2 SQIVND (reference sequence). CDR3 length: 12 residues. CDR3 sequence reads: CASSPGKEKLFF. As DNA, the CDR3 is TGTGCCAGTAGTCCAGGGAAGGAAAAACTGTTTTTT.

The rearrangement joins TRBV19 to TRBJ2-5, with D possibly TRBD2 on 5 matching bases. The CDR3 is 11 residues long. The V end was cut by 10 bases, the J end by 4 bases, with 10 bases between. Germline CDR1 is LNHDA and CDR2 is SQIVND (reference sequence). The CDR3 nucleotides read TGTGCCACTACGGGGAGAGAGACCCAGTACTTC. It yields the protein CATTGRETQYF.

Regarding this clone: One junction end disagrees with the germline gene, perhaps due to a read error. This chain uses TRBV5-1 with TRBJ2-7; TRBD2 matches 16 bases. CDR1 is SGHRS, CDR2 YFSETQ, per germline. The CDR3 has 22 amino acids. The CDR3 bases are TGCGCCCGCAGCTCCGGGGGTAGCCGTACGGGACTAGCGGGGGGGACAACCTACGAGCAGTACTTC. This encodes CARSSGGSRTGLAGGTTYEQYF.

The CDR3 loop reads CASSLFRGSSYEQYF. CDR3 sequence (DNA): TGCGCCAGCAGCTTGTTTCGGGGGTCCTCCTACGAGCAGTACTTC. V gene TRBV5-1 combines with J gene TRBJ2-7; D perhaps matches TRBD2 (6 bases). The CDR3 has 15 amino acids. In germline, CDR1 is SGHRS, CDR2 YFSETQ. With 1 base removed from V and 0 bases from J, the gap between germline ends came to 11 bases. Full variable domain (remainder filled in from reference TRBV5-1 and TRBJ2-7): KAGVTQTPRYLIKTRGQQVTLSCSPISGHRSVSWYQQTPGQGLQFLFEYFSETQRNKGNFPGRFSGRQFSNSRSEMNVSTLELGDSALYLCASSLFRGSSYEQYFGPGTRLTVT.